A single sample is the source of the 10 T cell receptor beta chains below, sequenced in a study of blood T cell repertoires in COVID-19. Some clones are missing from TCRdb's copy, which holds only in-frame ones; the method was immunoSEQ multiplex PCR. The sample records some 140,000 clones, less than 80% being singletons. The sample comprised peripheral blood. Every receptor here comes from a man between 60 and 75 years old with acute or convalescent COVID-19.

J is TRBJ2-1 and V is TRBV24-1; possible D gene TRBD1, 5 bases. V gave up 0 bases and J gave up 0 bases, with 11 bases separating them. Germline values: CDR1 KGHDR, CDR2 SFDVKD. The CDR3 extends over 17 amino acids. Written as DNA, the CDR3 is TGTGCCACCAGTGATTTGTCAGGGCCGGCCTCCTACAATGAGCAGTTCTTC. Protein: CATSDLSGPASYNEQFF.

The J gene is TRBJ2-7, the V gene TRBV30, with 7 nucleotides matching TRBD1. Trimming at V came to 0 bases and at J to 7 bases, leaving 6 bases not matched to a gene. The CDR3 spans 13 residues. Germline CDR1 and CDR2: GTSNPN and SVGIG (reference sequence). The CDR3 protein is CAWSVDRVGEQYF. DNA for the CDR3: TGTGCCTGGAGTGTAGACAGGGTTGGGGAGCAGTACTTC.

The rearrangement joins TRBV7-8 to TRBJ1-2, with 7 positions matching TRBD1. Per the germline V gene, CDR1 is SGHVS and CDR2 is FQNEAQ. This CDR3 is 12 amino acids long. The trim removed 5 bases at V and 6 bases at J, leaving 3 bases unmatched. The CDR3 region has the DNA TGTGCCAGCAGCCCTACAGGGGATGGCTACACCTTC. Amino acid sequence: CASSPTGDGYTF.

This clone has just a few counts. The CDR3 bases are TGTGCCAGCAGCCAAGCTCTAGGGGGCGAGCAGTACTTC. It yields the protein CASSQALGGEQYF. The chain has TRBV14 and TRBJ2-7, with D possibly being TRBD1 (6 bases). The V end was cut by 1 base, the J end by 6 bases, with 10 bases between. The germline V gene has CDR1 SGHDN and CDR2 FVKESK. The CDR3 length is 13 residues.

The chain has TRBV7-2 and TRBJ1-5; D might be TRBD1 (6 bases). The germline V and J ends were trimmed by 1 base and 6 bases, with 13 bases remaining between them. CDR3 length equals 15 residues. Germline V gene sequence: CDR1 SGHTA, CDR2 FQGNSA. The chain's CDR3 is CASSLDRAIGQPQHF. The DNA for the CDR3 is TGTGCCAGCAGCTTAGACAGGGCGATTGGTCAGCCCCAGCATTTT.

This sequence joins TRBV5-1 and TRBJ2-2; 9 bases line up with TRBD2. The CDR3 loop spans 17 amino acids. CDR1 and CDR2 (germline): SGHRS, YFSETQ. The trim removed 1 base at V and 4 bases at J, leaving 8 bases unmatched. The CDR3: CASSLTAGGPGTGELFF. The CDR3 bases are TGCGCCAGCAGCTTGACTGCGGGAGGGCCGGGCACCGGGGAGCTGTTTTTT.

This sequence joins TRBV7-8 and TRBJ2-7; D is undetermined. The CDR3 is made up of 14 amino acids. The germline V gene has CDR1 SGHVS and CDR2 FQNEAQ. Trimming took off 5 bases at V and 6 bases at J, with 17 bases between the two ends. The CDR3 nucleotides are TGTGCCAGCAGCCGTTCGCGGTCCCTCGGCGAGCAGTACTTC. Its translation: CASSRSRSLGEQYF. Full variable domain (missing parts from reference TRBV7-8 and TRBJ2-7): GAGVSQSPRYKVAKRGQDVALRCDPISGHVSLFWYQQALGQGPEFLTYFQNEAQLDKSGLPSDRFFAERPEGSVSTLKIQRTQQEDSAVYLCASSRSRSLGEQYFGPGTRLTVT.

The chain recombines TRBV28 with TRBJ2-7, with 13 positions matching TRBD2. The CDR3 covers 15 residues. With V trimmed by 4 bases and J by 4 bases, 4 bases remained unmatched. Germline V lookup: CDR1 MDHEN, CDR2 SYDVKM. CDR3 nucleotide sequence: TGTGCCAGCAGTTCCTGGACTAGCGGGAGTTACGAGCAGTACTTC. This codes for CASSSWTSGSYEQYF.

In its sample, this clone was seen a few times. V is TRBV6-5 and J is TRBJ1-4, with D unclear. The CDR3 loop spans 14 amino acids. Trimming cost V 8 bases and J 7 bases, with 17 bases left between them. Germline CDR1 and CDR2: MNHEY and SVGAGI. The CDR3 reads CASPKARTGEKLFF. In nucleotides, the CDR3 is TGTGCCAGCCCGAAGGCCAGAACGGGTGAAAAACTGTTTTTT.

The chain employs TRBV28 and TRBJ2-3; 7 bases map to TRBD2. Trimming at V came to 7 bases and at J to 6 bases, leaving 25 bases not matched to a gene. The germline CDR1 and CDR2 sequences are MDHEN and SYDVKM. The CDR3 covers 19 residues. The CDR3 reads CASTGGGSGSIRGRDTQYF. In nucleotides, the CDR3 is TGTGCCAGCACCGGCGGGGGTAGCGGGTCCATCAGAGGTAGGGATACGCAGTATTTT.